The rows below give T cell receptor beta chains drawn from one sample of a study of Ad26.COV2.S vaccination and SARS-CoV-2 variants. Generated by immunoSEQ multiplex PCR, the TCRdb table keeps only in-frame clones and is missing some. The repertoire includes roughly 510,000 clones, around nine tenths of them detected once, and 9.5% to 15% sits in the top ten. This specimen consisted of peripheral blood, obtained in a trial of Ad26.COV2.S vaccine versus placebo. Receptors were obtained from a person aged 18-60 years who received the Ad26.COV2.S COVID-19 vaccine or a placebo. CDR3s include the opening cysteine and the closing phenylalanine or tryptophan. Fields, in order: J gene, D gene, V gene, clone size, CDR3 DNA, CDR3 protein. A D gene is named only where the DNA matches it firmly. The size entry is marked missing in some rows and otherwise reads once, few, many or a size class.

j_gene: TRBJ1-1; d_gene: TRBD1; v_gene: TRBV7-8; abundance: -; CDR3nt: TGTGCCAGCAGCTTAGAGACAGGGCGGATGAACACTGAAGCTTTCTTT; CDR3aa: CASSLETGRMNTEAFF
j_gene: TRBJ2-3; d_gene: -; v_gene: TRBV28; abundance: -; CDR3nt: TGTGCCAGCAGTTTAGGGCCGAAGGCCCCAGATACGCAGTATTTT; CDR3aa: CASSLGPKAPDTQYF
j_gene: TRBJ2-1; d_gene: -; v_gene: TRBV30; abundance: -; CDR3nt: TGTGCCTGGAGTCCCGGGACGAGGGCCTACAATGAGCAGTTCTTC; CDR3aa: CAWSPGTRAYNEQFF
j_gene: TRBJ2-5; d_gene: -; v_gene: TRBV25-1; abundance: -; CDR3nt: TGTGCCAGCAGTGAAGGGGGGAGCGGCCGGTTGGAGACCCAGTACTTC; CDR3aa: CASSEGGSGRLETQYF
j_gene: TRBJ2-2; d_gene: -; v_gene: TRBV7-9; abundance: few; CDR3nt: TGTGCCAGCAGCCTTCTTTCGGGGGCCGGGGAGCTGTTTTTT; CDR3aa: CASSLLSGAGELFF
j_gene: TRBJ2-7; d_gene: -; v_gene: TRBV4-1; abundance: few; CDR3nt: TGCGCCAGCAGCCAAAATAGCGAAAGAGGTTCCTACGAGCAGTACTTC; CDR3aa: CASSQNSERGSYEQYF
j_gene: TRBJ2-3; d_gene: -; v_gene: TRBV24-1; abundance: -; CDR3nt: TGTGCCACCAGTGATAAGGGGGGAGAAGATACGCAGTATTTT; CDR3aa: CATSDKGGEDTQYF
j_gene: TRBJ2-5; d_gene: TRBD1; v_gene: TRBV15; abundance: -; CDR3nt: TGTGCCACCAGCAGAGATCGGGACAGGGGTACAGAGACCCAGTACTTC; CDR3aa: CATSRDRDRGTETQYF
j_gene: TRBJ2-7; d_gene: -; v_gene: TRBV11-1; abundance: -; CDR3nt: TGTGCCAGCAGCTTGGTAGCGGTGAGCTCCTACGAGCAGTACTTC; CDR3aa: CASSLVAVSSYEQYF
j_gene: TRBJ2-7; d_gene: TRBD1; v_gene: TRBV5-1; abundance: -; CDR3nt: TGCGCCAGCAGCTCCTACGAAACAGGGGGCGCGGGCGAGCAGTACTTC; CDR3aa: CASSSYETGGAGEQYF
j_gene: TRBJ1-4; d_gene: TRBD1; v_gene: TRBV11-2; abundance: -; CDR3nt: TGTGCCAGCAGCTTAGGTGGCAGGGGGATCTATGAAAAACTGTTTTTT; CDR3aa: CASSLGGRGIYEKLFF
j_gene: TRBJ1-2; d_gene: -; v_gene: TRBV5-1; abundance: -; CDR3nt: TGCGCCAGCAGCTTTATAAGGGGGAGCGGCTACACCTTC; CDR3aa: CASSFIRGSGYTF
j_gene: TRBJ2-7; d_gene: TRBD2; v_gene: TRBV5-1; abundance: -; CDR3nt: TGCGCCAGCAGCTATGGTAGCGGGAACGACGAGCAGTACTTC; CDR3aa: CASSYGSGNDEQYF
j_gene: TRBJ2-1; d_gene: -; v_gene: TRBV4-1; abundance: -; CDR3nt: TGCGCCAGCAGCCAAGATTTAGACCCCACCCGATATGAGCAGTTCTTC; CDR3aa: CASSQDLDPTRYEQFF
j_gene: TRBJ2-7; d_gene: TRBD1; v_gene: TRBV6-5; abundance: -; CDR3nt: TGTGCCAGCAGGCCGGGACAGGGATTTGTCTACGAGCAGTACTTC; CDR3aa: CASRPGQGFVYEQYF
j_gene: TRBJ1-4; d_gene: TRBD1; v_gene: TRBV30; abundance: -; CDR3nt: TGTGCCGGGACTTACAGGGGTTGGGAAAAACTGTTTTTT; CDR3aa: CAGTYRGWEKLFF
j_gene: TRBJ2-5; d_gene: TRBD2; v_gene: TRBV5-4; abundance: once; CDR3nt: TGTGCCAGCAGCTTCGGGGCGGGAGTCCTGGAGACCCAGTACTTC; CDR3aa: CASSFGAGVLETQYF
j_gene: TRBJ2-7; d_gene: -; v_gene: TRBV28; abundance: -; CDR3nt: TGTGCCAGCAGTTTGCTCCTTCCACCATACGAGCAGTACTTC; CDR3aa: CASSLLLPPYEQYF
j_gene: TRBJ2-2; d_gene: -; v_gene: TRBV9; abundance: -; CDR3nt: TGTGCCAGCAGCCCCTCCGGGCGCCTCACCGGGGAGCTGTTTTTT; CDR3aa: CASSPSGRLTGELFF
j_gene: TRBJ1-4; d_gene: -; v_gene: TRBV20-1; abundance: -; CDR3nt: TGCAGTGCTATGGGCGAAAAACTGTTTTTT; CDR3aa: CSAMGEKLFF
j_gene: TRBJ1-1; d_gene: -; v_gene: TRBV5-8; abundance: -; CDR3nt: TGTGCCAGCAGCCGACCTCCCGCAGGGGAGACTGAAGCTTTCTTT; CDR3aa: CASSRPPAGETEAFF
j_gene: TRBJ1-3; d_gene: TRBD1; v_gene: TRBV9; abundance: -; CDR3nt: TGTGCCAGCAGCGTAGAGGGGGCTTATGGAAACACCATATATTTT; CDR3aa: CASSVEGAYGNTIYF
j_gene: TRBJ2-1; d_gene: -; v_gene: TRBV6-5; abundance: -; CDR3nt: TGTGCCAGCAGGCAGGGGAATGAGCAGTTCTTC; CDR3aa: CASRQGNEQFF
j_gene: TRBJ1-4; d_gene: -; v_gene: TRBV30; abundance: -; CDR3nt: TGTGCTGGGCAGGGACGGCTTGAAAAACTGTTTTTT; CDR3aa: CAGQGRLEKLFF
j_gene: TRBJ2-3; d_gene: -; v_gene: TRBV30; abundance: -; CDR3nt: TGTGCCTGGAGTGTACCGGTCGACTTTTCGGATACGCAGTATTTT; CDR3aa: CAWSVPVDFSDTQYF
j_gene: TRBJ1-1; d_gene: -; v_gene: TRBV2; abundance: -; CDR3nt: TGTGCCAGCAGTGAAGTGCGTACAGCGAACACTGAAGCTTTCTTT; CDR3aa: CASSEVRTANTEAFF
j_gene: TRBJ2-1; d_gene: TRBD1; v_gene: TRBV5-1; abundance: -; CDR3nt: TGCGCCAGCAGCTGGCAAACCGGGACAGGGGGCTACAATGAGCAGTTCTTC; CDR3aa: CASSWQTGTGGYNEQFF
j_gene: TRBJ1-5; d_gene: TRBD1; v_gene: TRBV30; abundance: -; CDR3nt: TGTGCCTGGAGTTCTGGTGGGACAGCCCATCAGCCCCAGCATTTT; CDR3aa: CAWSSGGTAHQPQHF
j_gene: TRBJ2-7; d_gene: -; v_gene: TRBV6-1; abundance: few; CDR3nt: TGTGCCAGCAGTGAGTTAGCTCCCTACGAGCAGTACTTC; CDR3aa: CASSELAPYEQYF
j_gene: TRBJ2-7; d_gene: -; v_gene: TRBV5-6; abundance: -; CDR3nt: TGTGCCAGCAGCTTGGTGGGAACCTACGAGCAGTACTTC; CDR3aa: CASSLVGTYEQYF
j_gene: TRBJ2-1; d_gene: TRBD2; v_gene: TRBV2; abundance: -; CDR3nt: TGTGCCAGCCTAGCGGGAGGGGTCTCCTACAATGAGCAGTTCTTC; CDR3aa: CASLAGGVSYNEQFF
j_gene: TRBJ2-5; d_gene: -; v_gene: TRBV11-2; abundance: -; CDR3nt: TGTGCCAGCAGCCTCACTAGTCTCCGAGAGACCCAGTACTTC; CDR3aa: CASSLTSLRETQYF
j_gene: TRBJ2-7; d_gene: -; v_gene: TRBV28; abundance: -; CDR3nt: TGTGCCAGCAGTTTATCCGGGACTGGATCCTACGAGCAGTACTTC; CDR3aa: CASSLSGTGSYEQYF
j_gene: TRBJ2-7; d_gene: -; v_gene: TRBV14; abundance: -; CDR3nt: TGTGCCAGCAGCCAAGGGGGTAAGCAGTACTTC; CDR3aa: CASSQGGKQYF
j_gene: TRBJ2-7; d_gene: -; v_gene: TRBV4-3; abundance: -; CDR3nt: TGCGCCAGCAGCCAAGGGGGTGGGAACGAGCAGTACTTC; CDR3aa: CASSQGGGNEQYF
j_gene: TRBJ2-6; d_gene: -; v_gene: TRBV30; abundance: -; CDR3nt: TGTGCCCTTACCACTCGAGGGGCCAACGTCCTGACTTTC; CDR3aa: CALTTRGANVLTF
j_gene: TRBJ2-5; d_gene: -; v_gene: TRBV30; abundance: -; CDR3nt: TGTGCCTGGAGGGGGGCGAATGGAGAGACCCAGTACTTC; CDR3aa: CAWRGANGETQYF
j_gene: TRBJ2-7; d_gene: TRBD1; v_gene: TRBV13; abundance: -; CDR3nt: TGTGCCAGCAGCTCACGACAGGGGGCGACAAGCAAGCAGTACTTC; CDR3aa: CASSSRQGATSKQYF
j_gene: TRBJ1-1; d_gene: -; v_gene: TRBV7-9; abundance: -; CDR3nt: TGTGCCAGCAGCTTGGGCAGCAGTGGCACTGAAGCTTTCTTT; CDR3aa: CASSLGSSGTEAFF
j_gene: TRBJ1-1; d_gene: TRBD1; v_gene: TRBV30; abundance: -; CDR3nt: TGTGCCTGGAGCACGGGACAGAGTTACACTGAAGCTTTCTTT; CDR3aa: CAWSTGQSYTEAFF
j_gene: TRBJ2-3; d_gene: -; v_gene: TRBV4-3; abundance: -; CDR3nt: TGCGCCAGCAGCCAAGCGGGAGCCCAGACGCAGTATTTT; CDR3aa: CASSQAGAQTQYF
j_gene: TRBJ1-3; d_gene: -; v_gene: TRBV5-6; abundance: -; CDR3nt: TGTGCCAGCAGCTTTGAGGGTTTCGGAAACACCATATATTTT; CDR3aa: CASSFEGFGNTIYF
j_gene: TRBJ2-2; d_gene: -; v_gene: TRBV18; abundance: -; CDR3nt: TGTGCCAGCTCACCAACCACCGGGGAGCTGTTTTTT; CDR3aa: CASSPTTGELFF
j_gene: TRBJ2-3; d_gene: -; v_gene: TRBV7-6; abundance: once; CDR3nt: TGTGCCAGCAGCCGGCCGACAGATACGCAGTATTTT; CDR3aa: CASSRPTDTQYF
j_gene: TRBJ1-3; d_gene: -; v_gene: TRBV28; abundance: -; CDR3nt: TGTGCCAGCAGCCTCGCCGGGGGTTGGAGAAACACCATATATTTT; CDR3aa: CASSLAGGWRNTIYF
j_gene: TRBJ2-7; d_gene: TRBD2; v_gene: TRBV5-4; abundance: -; CDR3nt: TGTGCCAGCAGCCCCGGGGGCGGGACTAGCGGATACGAGCAGTACTTC; CDR3aa: CASSPGGGTSGYEQYF
j_gene: TRBJ1-5; d_gene: -; v_gene: TRBV30; abundance: -; CDR3nt: TGTGCCTGGACGGGGGGGGCCATAAATTCTCAGCCCCAGCATTTT; CDR3aa: CAWTGGAINSQPQHF
j_gene: TRBJ2-7; d_gene: -; v_gene: TRBV5-4; abundance: -; CDR3nt: TGTGCCAGCAGTGGCCCACCCAACGAGCAGTACTTC; CDR3aa: CASSGPPNEQYF
j_gene: TRBJ1-1; d_gene: -; v_gene: TRBV7-2; abundance: few; CDR3nt: TGTGCCAGCAGCCCTAGGGCCCGGGGGGACACTGAAGCTTTCTTT; CDR3aa: CASSPRARGDTEAFF
j_gene: TRBJ1-5; d_gene: -; v_gene: TRBV6-5; abundance: -; CDR3nt: TGTGCCAGCAGAGGCAGGTCAGAACATTCCCAGCATTTT; CDR3aa: CASRGRSEHSQHF